This T cell receptor beta chain was captured by sequencing in a study of OX40 agonist ivuxolimab in advanced cancers. Study-level background: In three patients, partial responses were observed, one with hepatocellular carcinoma and two with cutaneous melanoma.

The study, taken as a whole, reports: Expanded clones tended on average to be more numerous among CD8+ T cells than CD4+.

Per the germline V gene, CDR1 is SQVTM and CDR2 is ANQGSEA. This CDR3 is built from 14 residues. Losses at the gene ends were 5 bases for V and 8 bases for J; bases not matched to a gene: 11. This table comes from immunoSEQ multiplex PCR, and its TCRdb copy is limited to in-frame clones, with some not included. The repertoire includes tens of thousands of clones, 87% of them detected once, and under 30% sits in the top ten. With respect to this clone: What it binds is unknown.

The V call is TRBV29-1, the J call TRBJ1-4; 7 nucleotides align to TRBD1. This TCR derives from an adult with an advanced solid tumor such as melanoma, head and neck, liver or kidney cancer. The sample consisted of CD4+ or CD8+ T cells sorted from blood, taken in a trial of the OX40 agonist ivuxolimab. The CDR3 here is CSVYRRPTGEKLFF. CDR3 bases: TGCAGCGTTTACCGGCGTCCGACAGGGGAAAAACTGTTTTTT.